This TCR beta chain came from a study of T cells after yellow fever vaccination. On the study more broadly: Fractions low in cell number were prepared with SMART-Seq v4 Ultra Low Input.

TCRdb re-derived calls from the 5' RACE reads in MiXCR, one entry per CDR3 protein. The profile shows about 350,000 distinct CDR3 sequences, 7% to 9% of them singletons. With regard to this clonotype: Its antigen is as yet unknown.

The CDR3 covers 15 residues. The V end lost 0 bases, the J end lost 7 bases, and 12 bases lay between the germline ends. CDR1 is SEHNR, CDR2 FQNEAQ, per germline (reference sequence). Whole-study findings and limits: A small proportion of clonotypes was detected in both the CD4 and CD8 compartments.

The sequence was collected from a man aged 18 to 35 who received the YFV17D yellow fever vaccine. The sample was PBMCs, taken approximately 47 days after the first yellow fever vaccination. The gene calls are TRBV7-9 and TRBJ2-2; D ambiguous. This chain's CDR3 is CASSLALRDFGELFF. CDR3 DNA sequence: TGTGCCAGCAGCTTAGCTCTAAGAGATTTCGGGGAGCTGTTTTTT.